A selection of T cell receptor beta chains follows, all from one sample in a study of PD-L1 blockade in urothelial cancer. This table comes from immunoSEQ multiplex PCR, and its TCRdb copy is limited to in-frame clones, with some not included. The table has roughly 120,000 clones, more than 85% seen once; the top ten hold 3% to 4%. The source was PBMCs, collected around atezolizumab (anti-PD-L1) treatment. The source of these receptors is a man between 60 and 75 years old with urothelial cancer. CDR3s leave out the opening cysteine and the closing phenylalanine or tryptophan. Clone size is not always given. Where it is, it says once, few, many or a class for expanded clones.

TRBJ2-7 | - | 13 | TRBV7-9 | ASTVQITGSYEQY
TRBJ2-3 | - | 12 | TRBV2 | ASRRDRFTDTQY
TRBJ2-7 | - | 14 | TRBV2 | ASSEAGLAVNYEQY
TRBJ2-1 | - | 15 | TRBV4-3 | ASSLSYTSGSYNEQF
TRBJ2-5 | - | 15 | TRBV7-2 | ASSYKPGLALQETQY
TRBJ2-3 | - | 15 | TRBV9 | ASSEGRGDRATDTQY
TRBJ2-1 | - | 11 | TRBV7-2 | ASSLVLRDRRF
TRBJ2-7 | - | 14 | TRBV7-8 | ASSHHAGTGGYEQY
TRBJ2-2 | - | 10 | TRBV29-1 | SVDGEAGELF
TRBJ1-6 | once | 13 | TRBV7-9 | ASSLGGQNNSPLH
TRBJ1-5 | - | 10 | TRBV2 | ASSETGQPQH
TRBJ2-7 | once | 13 | TRBV9 | ASSVGDRPTYEQY
TRBJ2-5 | - | 11 | TRBV5-1 | ASRGSPEETQY
TRBJ2-2 | - | 11 | TRBV10-3 | AISETTTGELF
TRBJ2-7 | - | 12 | TRBV30 | AWSVGLAGYEQY
TRBJ2-3 | once | 12 | TRBV2 | ASSEISGTDTQY
TRBJ1-5 | - | 14 | TRBV5-1 | ASSLEGGTGNQPQH
TRBJ2-7 | - | 11 | TRBV5-5 | ASSSGSSYEQY
TRBJ1-1 | few | 12 | TRBV25-1 | ASSDFSVNTEAF
TRBJ2-5 | - | 12 | TRBV4-2 | ASSQVPYQETQY
TRBJ1-5 | - | 12 | TRBV30 | AWSTTGSNQPQH
TRBJ2-3 | - | 12 | TRBV19 | ASSLTSDFYTQY
TRBJ2-1 | - | 13 | TRBV6-4 | ASSDGTSGGTGQF
TRBJ2-4 | - | 14 | TRBV21-1 | ASSPLAREGKNIQY
TRBJ2-1 | few | 14 | TRBV5-1 | ASSASAGVQYNEQF
TRBJ2-3 | - | 12 | TRBV4-3 | ASSQEAGTDTQY
TRBJ2-5 | - | 13 | TRBV5-1 | ASSLSGRIRETQY
TRBJ1-5 | - | 18 | TRBV28 | ASSRRTAQGGGTTNQPQH
TRBJ2-3 | - | 9 | TRBV5-6 | ASSSLDTQY
TRBJ2-7 | - | 12 | TRBV5-1 | ASSEQGASYEQY
TRBJ2-1 | - | 14 | TRBV5-4 | ASSGGTSGSYNEQF
TRBJ2-2 | - | 15 | TRBV5-8 | ASSLARGFGDTGELF